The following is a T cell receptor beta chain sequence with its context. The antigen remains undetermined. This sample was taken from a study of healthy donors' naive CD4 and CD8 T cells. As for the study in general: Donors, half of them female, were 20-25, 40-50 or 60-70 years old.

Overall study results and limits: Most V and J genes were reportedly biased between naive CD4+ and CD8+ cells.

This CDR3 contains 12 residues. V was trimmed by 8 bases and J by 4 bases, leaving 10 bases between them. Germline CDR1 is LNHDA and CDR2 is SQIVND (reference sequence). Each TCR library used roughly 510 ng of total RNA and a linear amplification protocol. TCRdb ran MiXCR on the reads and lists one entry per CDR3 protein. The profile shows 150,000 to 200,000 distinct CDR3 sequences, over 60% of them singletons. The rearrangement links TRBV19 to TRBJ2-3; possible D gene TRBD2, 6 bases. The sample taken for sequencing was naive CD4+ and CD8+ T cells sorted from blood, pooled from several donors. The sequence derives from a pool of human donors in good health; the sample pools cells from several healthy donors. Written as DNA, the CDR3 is TGTGCCAGTGGAGGGTCAGCAGATACGCAGTATTTT. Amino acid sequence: CASGGSADTQYF.